This record concerns one T cell receptor beta chain sequence. Its antigen is currently not known. No base qualities exist here, and no much larger clone lies one base off it. The record originates from a study of blood T cell repertoires in COVID-19 (dated by TCRdb to the early 2020s). Background for the entire study: Collaborator samples came from the United States, Italy and Spain and covered acute and convalescent phases of COVID-19. The material from the prospective study consisted of cDNA or gDNA derived from T cells, B-cell-depleted T cells, or PBMCs. Subjects who had been exposed to COVID-19, were actively infected with it, or had recovered from it provided the deeply sampled blood TCRbeta repertoires that made up the dataset. A freely available public database, intended as a resource for researchers studying the immune response to SARS-CoV-2, is where the repertoires were released. The samples were drawn from the first 160 participants of the ongoing ImmuneRACE study and from more than 1,000 subjects provided by 6 global collaborators. A de-identified subject ID, COVID-19 status, age in years and sex were almost always included in the sample metadata. Where available, HLA class I and class II types were taken from metadata supplied by the sample provider and were not determined by assay-based typing.

What the authors observed across the whole study: The amount of clinical and demographic metadata varied by source and participant and was provided uncurated.

Each collaborating institution followed its own protocols to collect whole blood in K2EDTA tubes. For TCRbeta analysis, collaborators shipped samples as frozen whole blood, isolated PBMCs, or DNA extracted from either of those sample types. TCRbeta CDR3 regions were amplified from genomic DNA using the immunoSEQ Assay, a bias-controlled multiplex PCR. The authors processed their data as follows. The number of nucleated cells in each sample was estimated from the amplification of reference gene primers within the assay. Sequence reads were collapsed and filtered to measure the absolute abundance of every unique TCRbeta CDR3 rearrangement. For each sample, productive Simpson clonality was calculated as the square root of Simpson's diversity index across productive rearrangements. The immuneACCESS repertoire file appears here via TCRdb, limited to in-frame rearrangements. These files lack a portion of the clones; in checked studies, under half of the deficit traces to unresolved V genes, and the cause of the others is not known. V, J and clone size reflect that table, while D and trimming were determined from the DNA. Counted in this sample were roughly 180,000 clones; approximately 90% of them appeared once. About 2.1% of the sample rests with the top ten.

This TCR was recovered from a man aged 70-80 years with active or convalescent COVID-19. The material sequenced was peripheral blood.

In nucleotides, the sequence is TGTGCCAGCAGCCTTCAACCGGGATCCCAGCATTTT. The encoded protein is CASSLQPGSQHF. Recombination joined TRBV7-8 with TRBJ1-5; the D gene is not confidently resolved. The CDR3 starts with the cysteine, ends with the phenylalanine, and has 12 residues. Just the 36-base CDR3 DNA is kept, in frame starting at base 1. Relative to germline, V is 5 bases shorter and J is 11 bases shorter, with 13 bases between their ends. The germline V gene specifies SGHVS as CDR1 and FQNEAQ as CDR2. The reference TRBV7-8 and TRBJ1-5 proteins fill in what lies around the CDR3, so the full variable domain reads GAGVSQSPRYKVAKRGQDVALRCDPISGHVSLFWYQQALGQGPEFLTYFQNEAQLDKSGLPSDRFFAERPEGSVSTLKIQRTQQEDSAVYLCASSLQPGSQHFGDGTRLSIL.